Shown below are 13 T cell receptor beta chains from a single sample sequenced in a study of control samples from healthy donors and cancer patients (dated by TCRdb to between 2020 and 2021). Library preparation was by the immunoSEQ multiplex PCR assay. TCRdb holds this immuneACCESS table with in-frame rearrangements only. Some clones are missing; in checked studies, unresolved V genes explain under half, and the rest has no known cause. Across this sample there are about 410,000 clones, with 80% to 95% seen only once. Around 6.4% of the sample belongs to the ten largest clones. Material: PBMCs. These receptors all stem from a middle-aged man with head and neck cancer.

A single count supports this clone. The chain joins TRBV5-4 to TRBJ2-5, with D tentatively TRBD1 (6 bases). The germline gives CDR1 SGHNT, CDR2 YYREEE (reference sequence). CDR3 length: 14 residues. V gave up 3 bases and J gave up 2 bases, with 11 bases separating them. The chain's CDR3 is CASSSQGFQETQYF. The CDR3 coding sequence is TGTGCCAGCAGCTCACAGGGCTTTCAAGAGACCCAGTACTTC.

The V call is TRBV6-1, the J call TRBJ1-4, with TRBD1 as a possible D gene (5 bases). The CDR3 is 15 amino acids. The germline CDR1 and CDR2 sequences are MNHNS and SASEGT. V dropped 2 bases and J dropped 5 bases, with 12 bases sitting between them. The CDR3: CASSERRGVNEKLFF. In nucleotides, the CDR3 is TGTGCCAGCAGTGAACGGAGGGGAGTAAATGAAAAACTGTTTTTT.

The chain links TRBV5-4 to TRBJ1-1; a weak D match, TRBD1 (5 bases). The ends were cut back, 3 bases at V and 1 base at J, with 16 bases in the middle. This CDR3 comprises 16 residues. Germline V gene lookup returns CDR1 SGHNT and CDR2 YYREEE (reference sequence). In DNA, the CDR3 is TGTGCCAGCAGCTCACGCTTTGTGGGGGAGAACACTGAAGCTTTCTTT. The encoded protein is CASSSRFVGENTEAFF. Using reference TRBV5-4 and TRBJ1-1 for the parts outside the CDR3, the full variable domain is ETGVTQSPTHLIKTRGQQVTLRCSSQSGHNTVSWYQQALGQGPQFIFQYYREEENGRGNFPPRFSGLQFPNYSSELNVNALELDDSALYLCASSSRFVGENTEAFFGQGTRLTVV.

The chain links TRBV25-1 to TRBJ1-4; 7 nucleotides agree with TRBD1. Per germline, CDR1 MGHDK and CDR2 SYGVNS. The CDR3 is made up of 13 amino acids. The ends lost 5 bases at V and 8 bases at J; junction bases unmatched: 5. In DNA, the CDR3 is TGTGCCAGCAGTTCGAGGGGGCGGGAAAAACTGTTTTTT. This gives the protein CASSSRGREKLFF.

The rearrangement links TRBV14 to TRBJ1-2, with D hard to call. CDR1 and CDR2 from the germline V gene are SGHDN and FVKESK. CDR3 length: 13 residues. The V gene lost 5 bases and the J gene lost 10 bases, with 17 bases spanning the gap. The CDR3 protein is CASSVARQSSYTF. CDR3 nucleotides: TGTGCCAGCAGCGTAGCACGTCAGTCATCCTACACCTTC.

The chain has TRBV5-4 and TRBJ2-2; 7 bases agree with TRBD2. Germline V lookup: CDR1 SGHNT, CDR2 YYREEE (reference sequence). The CDR3 length is 14 residues. Trimming cost V 3 bases and J 1 base; bases outside gene matches: 0. CDR3: CASSWTRNTGELFF. The CDR3 DNA follows: TGTGCCAGCAGCTGGACTAGGAACACCGGGGAGCTGTTTTTT.

V gene TRBV27 combines with J gene TRBJ2-7; 11 bases fit TRBD1. The CDR3 consists of 15 residues. The junction had 7 bases not matched to a gene; V was cut back by 6 bases and J by 3 bases. Germline assignment: CDR1 MNHEY and CDR2 SMNVEV (reference sequence). The CDR3 DNA is TGTGCCAGCAGCCTTGGACAGGGGGCCAGCTACGAGCAGTACTTC. Translated: CASSLGQGASYEQYF.

This chain joins TRBV3-1 (or the pseudogene TRBV3-2) and TRBJ1-1; unclear D gene. The V gene's germline CDR1 is LGHDT and CDR2 YNNKEL (reference sequence). The CDR3 extends over 13 amino acids. The ends were cut back, 4 bases at V and 1 base at J, with 7 bases in the middle. The CDR3 nucleotides read TGTGCCAGCAGCCTCGCAGGGAACACTGAAGCTTTCTTT. Translating gives CASSLAGNTEAFF.

The rearrangement links TRBV19 to TRBJ1-1; D unclear. The CDR3 consists of 14 residues. The germline V and J ends were trimmed by 5 bases and 1 base, with 11 bases remaining between them. Looked up from germline, CDR1 is LNHDA and CDR2 is SQIVND (reference sequence). CDR3: CASSLHLGNTEAFF. CDR3 in DNA: TGTGCCAGTAGTCTGCACTTAGGGAACACTGAAGCTTTCTTT. Supplemented by reference TRBV19 and TRBJ1-1, the full variable domain reads DGGITQSPKYLFRKEGQNVTLSCEQNLNHDAMYWYRQDPGQGLRLIYYSQIVNDFQKGDIAEGYSVSREKKESFPLTVTSAQKNPTAFYLCASSLHLGNTEAFFGQGTRLTVV.

V and J are TRBV6-5 and TRBJ2-2, with D maybe TRBD2 (5 bases). The CDR3 spans 15 residues. Trimming removed 3 bases at V and 0 bases at J, with 8 bases between. Per germline, CDR1 MNHEY and CDR2 SVGAGI. For the CDR3, the DNA is TGTGCCAGCAGTTATTTCGGGGCGAACACCGGGGAGCTGTTTTTT. Translated, it gives CASSYFGANTGELFF.

The rearrangement links TRBV5-1 to TRBJ1-3; D is unclear. V lost 0 bases, J lost 1 base, and 8 bases lay in between. CDR3 length: 15 amino acids. The germline CDR1 and CDR2 sequences are SGHRS and YFSETQ. CDR3 loop: CASSLAFDSGNTIYF. CDR3 nucleotide sequence: TGCGCCAGCAGCTTGGCCTTTGATTCTGGAAACACCATATATTTT.

The genes are TRBV6-4 and TRBJ2-2; D is undetermined. Trimming removed 6 bases from V and 6 bases from J, with 5 bases in between. The length of the CDR3 is 11 residues. Germline V gene lookup returns CDR1 MRHNA and CDR2 SNTAGT. The CDR3 sequence: CASRGAGELFF. CDR3 sequence (DNA): TGTGCCAGCAGGGGCGCCGGGGAGCTGTTTTTT.

The CDR3 coding sequence is TGTGCCAGCAGCAGGCACAGGGGGGTCTACAATGAGCAGTTCTTC. Translated: CASSRHRGVYNEQFF. This chain connects TRBV28 to TRBJ2-1; 8 bases fit TRBD1. Germline trimming cut 6 bases from V and 3 bases from J; bases unmatched to any gene: 7. CDR1 and CDR2 (germline): MDHEN, SYDVKM. This CDR3 comprises 15 residues. The full variable domain, with the rest looked up from reference TRBV28 and TRBJ2-1, is DVKVTQSSRYLVKRTGEKVFLECVQDMDHENMFWYRQDPGLGLRLIYFSYDVKMKEKGDIPEGYSVSREKKERFSLILESASTNQTSMYLCASSRHRGVYNEQFFGPGTRLTVL.